The TCR beta chain described here comes from a study of molecular identifiers for immune sequencing clone quantification (dated by TCRdb to 2017 to 2018). The study in broad terms: For a replicate experiment, RNA from 20,000 or 100,000 naive CD8 T cells was divided into five aliquots, and four of the five aliquots were sequenced. The study was a methods study using CD8 T cells to benchmark molecular-identifier clustering-based TCR repertoire sequencing (MIDCIRS) and TCR RNA copy counting. Overall study results and their limits: Without barcode sub-clustering, chimeric consensus sequences inflated TCR diversity; chimeras reached as high as 47%. The sizes of highly expanded clones could end up underestimated when identical TCR molecules share a barcode. The naive libraries included spiked-in Jurkat TCR RNA (about nine copies' worth), and this RNA is not part of the donor repertoire. Spiked-in Jurkat TCR RNA equal to a single cell's worth was reported to be detectable even within one million naive CD8 T cells. Clones above 20 RNA copies held over 99% of molecules in CMV-specific effector cells but under 1% in naive cells. Modeling gave 3 to 3.5 recovered TCR RNA copies per cell versus around 10 by digital PCR, implying approximately 30% capture efficiency.

Libraries of naive CD8 T cells were generated from roughly 20,000 to 1,000,000 sorted cells, with 10%, 30% or 50% of the purified RNA used. Naive CD8 T cells, defined as CD8+CD4-CCR7+CD45RA+, were FACS-sorted into RLT Plus buffer on a BD FACSAria II. Roughly ten TCR copies' worth of Jurkat RNA were spiked into roughly 19,000-1,000,000 naive CD8 T cell samples to test detection sensitivity. CD8 T cells were enriched using RosetteSep CD8+ T Cell Enrichment Cocktail and Ficoll-Paque, and the enriched cells then underwent ACK red cell lysis. A distance of 15 bases separates the germline ends of V and J, which lose 4 bases and 5 bases respectively. Measured from the cysteine to the phenylalanine, the CDR3 is 15 residues long. CDR3 DNA is the only sequence kept; it has 45 bases, read in frame from the first base. The CDR1 and CDR2 encoded by the germline V gene are SGHTA and FQGNSA. To prepare the library, PCR was applied. Sequenced on an Illumina HiSeq 4000. Preparation of bulk TCR libraries followed a previously described approach, with the TCR primers listed in Table S5. Total RNA was purified with the Qiagen AllPrep DNA/RNA kit. Before analysis, reads from multiple sequencing runs of one library were combined. In the paper's pipeline: Only reads with exact TCR constant sequence were kept, trimmed to 150 nt, and grouped by their 12-nt molecular barcodes. Reads inside each barcode group were sub-clustered using a 15% Levenshtein threshold, and a quality-weighted consensus sequence was constructed for each RNA molecule. Non-functional sequences were filtered out, along with any lower-count sequence sitting one edit away from another sequence. Barcode sub-clusters with fewer than 20% of the maximum read count were removed, based on fitting two negative binomial distributions. The raw public reads went through TCRdb reprocessing: fastp at Q25, MiXCR clone calling, in-frame beta chains kept. Here each entry gathers all rows of one CDR3 protein and keeps the most common genes and DNA. It is TCRdb's table, rather than the study itself, that gives the V and J calls and clone size. The sample table records some 650,000 distinct CDR3 sequences; roughly 21% of these occur just once. The biggest ten clones account for roughly 0.85% of the sample.

This clonotype was recorded at least ten times. Its binding antigen is unknown. Base qualities are not provided; no much larger clone lies one nucleotide away. This sequence originates from a human donor in good health. Some libraries in this study had Jurkat cell RNA spiked in. Recombination connected TRBV7-2 to TRBJ1-5; a weak D assignment points to TRBD1 (6 bases agree). The source material was naive CD8+ T cells from blood, with Jurkat cell RNA spiked in. This specimen's cell subset or site label, per the study, means: FACS-sorted CD8+CD4-CCR7+CD45RA+ naive T cells. Here the CDR3 is given as CASSSGAVRHQPQHF. Read as DNA, the sequence is TGTGCCAGCAGCTCAGGGGCGGTCAGGCATCAGCCCCAGCATTTT.